These T cell receptor beta chains were read from a single sample in a study of blood T cell repertoires in COVID-19. Sequencing used immunoSEQ multiplex PCR; TCRdb keeps in-frame clones, though not all of them. The sample includes 250,000 or so clones, more than 75% of them seen just once. The sample taken for sequencing was PBMCs or T cells enriched from blood (not recorded which). These receptors were taken from a man between 40 and 49 years old who had recovered from COVID-19. Both conserved end residues are part of each CDR3.

v_gene,CDR3aa
TRBV3-1/TRBV3-2,CASSPSDRGTNTEAFF
TRBV14,CASSRPGQGSYEQYF
TRBV9,CASSPLAGGSYNEQFF
TRBV27,CASSPPTGRNTGELFF
TRBV4-1,CASSQDSTSGSYAYEQYF
TRBV2,CASTVDSSYSNQPQHF
TRBV18,CASSPTAGGNAGELFF
TRBV19,CASSLQADGITEAFF
TRBV19,CATRYPGANYGYTF
TRBV7-2,CASSLDAGAVDTEAFF
TRBV6-5,CASSPTGVRYEQYF
TRBV4-2,CASSQSSGGASNEQFF
TRBV3-1/TRBV3-2,CASSQDIHNEQFF
TRBV9,CASREQGTDTQYF
TRBV4-3,CASSQLGGDGYTF
TRBV5-5,CASSWTGRYEQYF
TRBV7-9,CASSSYREIGQPQHF
TRBV28,CASEGGGEKLFF
TRBV2,CASTKLAGGPSTDTQYF
TRBV27,CASSTGGDGYTF
TRBV19,CASSTQGWQPQHF
TRBV18,CASSPNSGEGDGYTF
TRBV6-4,CASSDTSASSYNEQFF
TRBV25-1,CASSEWGSSGQETQYF
TRBV10-3,CAISEFRDRGLDEQYF
TRBV28,CASSYYTGELFF
TRBV7-9,CASSLDRGPNYEQYF
TRBV4-3,CASSHEVSKNYGYTF
TRBV28,CASSLTVDSVDNYGYTF
TRBV3-1/TRBV3-2,CASSLERGHQETQYF
TRBV19,CASSIQSTDTQYF
TRBV4-1,CASSPWTGNNSPLHF
TRBV28,CASSTPRGTDGYTF
TRBV7-2,CASSLGQANQPQHF
TRBV12-5,CASAREIDTGELFF
TRBV27,CASSGLAPTDTQYF
TRBV29-1,CSIYSGTGVSEAFF
TRBV5-6,CASSGDRDPSETQYF
TRBV6-5,CASSYSILDRVHEQYF
TRBV28,CASRTGLNTGELFF
TRBV7-2,CASSLVGPRYNEQFF
TRBV24-1,CATSPRTAGGYGYTF
TRBV6-5,CASTGGSNYGYTF
TRBV15,CATSRDSSGFQPQHF
TRBV4-1,CASSWRTTGLATSWTQYF
TRBV18,CASSPGQGQNTEAFF
TRBV27,CASSLYYSNQPQHF